The T cell receptor (beta chain) under discussion was sequenced for a study of early stage breast cancer tumors. This clone appeared once. Its antigen is not known. TCRdb's copy holds only in-frame clones and misses some; the assay was immunoSEQ multiplex PCR. Of about 63,000 clones listed, around three quarters are singletons. The V gene's germline CDR1 is MNHNY and CDR2 SVGAGI (reference sequence). This CDR3 contains 14 residues. J gave up 4 bases and V 4 bases, and 5 bases lay outside the gene matches. Study-wide findings and caveats: Most shared enriched TCRB sequences were commonly generated ones. In most of the 16 patients, blood comparison separated tumor from normal breast.

This sequence joins TRBV6-6 and TRBJ2-3; 7 bases map to TRBD2. The sequenced sample consisted of blood. The receptor's source is a young adult with breast cancer. CDR3 protein: CASSLASGADTQYF. CDR3 nucleotide sequence: TGTGCCAGCAGTTTAGCTAGCGGCGCAGATACGCAGTATTTT.